Each of the 21 T cell receptor beta chains below was sequenced from the same sample in a study of T cells after yellow fever vaccination. TCRdb re-analysed the 5' RACE reads in MiXCR, keeping a single row per CDR3 protein. Of 450,000 to 550,000 distinct CDR3 sequences in the sample, roughly 21% were seen once. The sequencing here drew on PBMCs, taken 15 days after the yellow fever booster vaccination. These receptors all come from a young man who received the YFV17D yellow fever vaccine.

The chain employs TRBV7-8 and TRBJ2-3; TRBD2 agrees at 8 bases. Germline CDR1 SGHVS, CDR2 FQNEAQ. Trimming cost V 2 bases and J 4 bases; bases outside gene matches: 5. The CDR3 contains 15 residues. The CDR3 is CASSLSGSIPDTQYF. The CDR3 nucleotides are TGTGCCAGCAGCTTAAGCGGGAGTATTCCAGATACGCAGTATTTT.

This clonotype was found a few times. The V call is TRBV27, the J call TRBJ2-5, with D hard to call. The CDR3 sequence is 14 residues long. V lost 6 bases and J 5 bases, leaving 16 bases between the germline ends. Germline CDR1 is MNHEY and CDR2 is SMNVEV (reference sequence). The CDR3 DNA is TGTGCCAGCAGGGGCGCCCCGCCGGTGGAGACCCAGTACTTC. It is translated as CASRGAPPVETQYF.

V gene TRBV5-6 combines with J gene TRBJ2-3, with no clear D. This CDR3 spans 14 amino acids. The ends were cut back, 1 base at V and 1 base at J, with 7 bases in the middle. CDR1 and CDR2 (germline): SGHDT, YYEEEE. The CDR3 region has the DNA TGTGCCAGCAGCTTGTGGACGCGCACAGATACGCAGTATTTT. Translating it yields CASSLWTRTDTQYF.

V gene TRBV5-1 combines with J gene TRBJ2-7; TRBD1 is a possible D gene (5 bases). The V gene's germline CDR1 is SGHRS and CDR2 YFSETQ. V was trimmed by 0 bases and J by 5 bases, leaving 9 bases between them. The CDR3 has 13 residues. DNA for the CDR3: TGCGCCAGCAGCTTGGGCAGGGCCGACGAGCAGTACTTC. This sequence encodes CASSLGRADEQYF.

This clonotype was detected a few times. The chain couples TRBV19 to TRBJ2-1; 9 bases are a match to TRBD1. CDR3 length: 13 residues. Germline CDR1 reads LNHDA; CDR2 reads SQIVND (reference sequence). The V segment lost 7 bases and the J segment 6 bases; nucleotides outside the gene matches: 4. CDR3 residues: CASNRGRSNEQFF. For the CDR3, the DNA is TGTGCCAGTAACAGGGGGCGCAGCAATGAGCAGTTCTTC.

This rearrangement joins TRBV30 to TRBJ1-5; D gene uncertain. The CDR3 is 14 amino acids. Trimming took off 0 bases at V and 4 bases at J, with 10 bases between the two ends. CDR1 and CDR2 from the germline V gene are GTSNPN and SVGIG (reference sequence). For the CDR3, the DNA is TGTGCCTGGAGTGTTGAGGGTTGGAATCAGCCCCAGCATTTT. It translates to CAWSVEGWNQPQHF. The whole variable domain, remainder taken from reference TRBV30 and TRBJ1-5, is SQTIHQWPATLVQPVGSPLSLECTVEGTSNPNLYWYRQAAGRGLQLLFYSVGIGQISSEVPQNLSASRPQDRQFILSSKKLLLSDSGFYLCAWSVEGWNQPQHFGDGTRLSIL.

The table lists this clonotype with many counts. This chain links TRBV11-2 with TRBJ2-1, with 12 bases matching TRBD2. Germline-derived CDR1 and CDR2 are SGHAT and FQNNGV. The J segment lost 7 bases and the V segment lost 5 bases, leaving 15 bases of the junction unmatched. This CDR3 has 18 residues. The DNA of the CDR3 is TGTGCCAGCAGCCGTGTCGGAGGGCTAGCGGGAGGGGAAAATGAGCAGTTCTTC. It translates to CASSRVGGLAGGENEQFF.

This clonotype was detected only a few times. This chain joins TRBV5-1 and TRBJ2-1, with 9 positions matching TRBD2. This CDR3 has 18 amino acids. Germline loops: CDR1 SGHRS, CDR2 YFSETQ. Losses at the gene ends were 0 bases for V and 4 bases for J; bases not matched to a gene: 11. The CDR3 sequence: CASSLAVSGSGRYNEQFF. DNA for the CDR3: TGCGCCAGCAGCTTGGCTGTTAGCGGGAGTGGTAGGTACAATGAGCAGTTCTTC.

This clonotype was detected only a few times. The CDR3 loop is CASSLQLSGAKNIQYF. Here the CDR3 DNA reads TGTGCCAGCAGTCTACAATTGAGTGGAGCCAAAAACATTCAGTACTTC. The rearrangement links TRBV6-5 to TRBJ2-4; D uncertain. This CDR3 is 16 amino acids long. Trimming stripped 5 bases from V and 0 bases from J, with 14 bases between. CDR1 and CDR2 from the germline V gene are MNHEY and SVGAGI.

This rearrangement joins TRBV5-6 to TRBJ2-1, with D unresolved. Germline V gene sequence: CDR1 SGHDT, CDR2 YYEEEE. The V and J ends lost 5 bases and 0 bases respectively, with 9 bases between them. CDR3 length: 14 amino acids. The CDR3 DNA is TGTGCCAGCAGGGCGGAAAGCTCCTACAATGAGCAGTTCTTC. As protein: CASRAESSYNEQFF. The variable domain in full, with the rest retrieved from reference TRBV5-6 and TRBJ2-1, is DAGVTQSPTHLIKTRGQQVTLRCSPKSGHDTVSWYQQALGQGPQFIFQYYEEEERQRGNFPDRFSGHQFPNYSSELNVNALLLGDSALYLCASRAESSYNEQFFGPGTRLTVL.

This clonotype was seen more than once but under ten times. The V call is TRBV5-1, the J call TRBJ2-2, with D possibly matching TRBD2 (6 bases). The length of the CDR3 is 15 residues. V was clipped by 0 bases and J by 2 bases, with 8 bases between them. The V gene's germline CDR1 is SGHRS and CDR2 YFSETQ. CDR3 protein: CASSLDGTNTGELFF. The CDR3 nucleotides read TGCGCCAGCAGCTTGGACGGGACTAACACCGGGGAGCTGTTTTTT.

In this sample, this clonotype turned up a few times. V and J are TRBV29-1 and TRBJ2-2; 12 nucleotides agree with TRBD2. The V gene end was trimmed by 6 bases and the J gene end by 4 bases; junction bases not matched to a gene: 9. The CDR3 has 16 residues. Germline CDR1 reads SQVTM; CDR2 reads ANQGSEA. CDR3 sequence: CSVRLAGDVGTGELFF. In nucleotides, the CDR3 is TGCAGCGTCCGACTAGCGGGAGACGTTGGCACCGGGGAGCTGTTTTTT.

The chain is built from TRBV5-1 and TRBJ2-7; TRBD1 matches at 7 bases. V lost 4 bases to trimming and J lost 7 bases; unmatched junction nucleotides: 11. The CDR3 loop spans 14 amino acids. Per the germline V gene, CDR1 is SGHRS and CDR2 is YFSETQ. Written as DNA, the CDR3 is TGCGCCAGCAGCACAGGGGACAGTCGAAAGGAGCAGTACTTC. This gives the protein CASSTGDSRKEQYF.

The table lists this clonotype with a few counts. V gene TRBV28 combines with J gene TRBJ1-4; D possibly corresponds to TRBD1 (5 bases). Germline loops: CDR1 MDHEN, CDR2 SYDVKM. Trimming cost V 2 bases and J 14 bases, with 12 bases left between them. The CDR3 loop spans 12 amino acids. The CDR3 sequence is CASSLKGYWLFF. CDR3 DNA: TGTGCCAGCAGTTTAAAGGGGTACTGGCTGTTTTTT.

This clonotype has a handful of counts. The V call is TRBV3-1, the J call TRBJ1-1, with D possibly TRBD1 on 5 matching bases. CDR3 length equals 13 residues. Germline assignment: CDR1 LGHDT and CDR2 YNNKEL (reference sequence). Trimming stripped 0 bases from V and 12 bases from J, with 14 bases between. CDR3 protein: CASSQDRGGETFF. The CDR3, as DNA: TGTGCCAGCAGCCAAGATCGGGGGGGGGAGACTTTCTTT. Based on the CDR3 plus reference TRBV3-1 and TRBJ1-1, the full variable domain is DTAVSQTPKYLVTQMGNDKSIKCEQNLGHDTMYWYKQDSKKFLKIMFSYNNKELIINETVPNRFSPKSPDKAHLNLHINSLELGDSAVYFCASSQDRGGETFFGQGTRLTVV.

This clonotype was counted many times. The chain couples TRBV12-3 or TRBV12-4 to TRBJ2-1; D may be TRBD2 (6 bases). The ends were cut back, 1 base at V and 5 bases at J, with 9 bases in the middle. CDR3 length equals 14 residues. CDR3 nucleotide sequence: TGTGCCAGCAGTTTAGGCGGGACCGACAATGAGCAGTTCTTC. Its translation is CASSLGGTDNEQFF.

The chain uses TRBV5-1 and TRBJ2-3, with a possible D match to TRBD1 (6 bases). V was clipped by 4 bases and J by 4 bases, with 13 bases between them. The CDR3 covers 14 residues. Germline V gene data show CDR1 as SGHRS and CDR2 as YFSETQ. The CDR3 DNA is TGCGCCAGCAGCCAATACTACAGGGCAGATACGCAGTATTTT. Translation gives CASSQYYRADTQYF.

The chain carries TRBV15 and TRBJ2-7, with D maybe TRBD2 (6 bases). Deletions cut 3 bases from V and 2 bases from J, with 14 bases between. CDR1 is LNHNV, CDR2 YYDKDF, per germline (reference sequence). The CDR3 is made up of 15 amino acids. CDR3 nucleotides: TGTGCCACCAGCAGGGAGGGCCGTACAGCCTACGAGCAGTACTTC. The encoded protein is CATSREGRTAYEQYF. The complete variable domain, with remaining parts taken from reference TRBV15 and TRBJ2-7, reads DAMVIQNPRYQVTQFGKPVTLSCSQTLNHNVMYWYQQKSSQAPKLLFHYYDKDFNNEADTPDNFQSRRPNTSFCFLDIRSPGLGDTAMYLCATSREGRTAYEQYFGPGTRLTVT.

CDR3 sequence: CASSAGTSGRGEQYF. The DNA for the CDR3 is TGCGCCAGCAGCGCCGGGACTAGCGGGAGAGGGGAGCAGTACTTC. The gene calls are TRBV5-1 and TRBJ2-7, with TRBD2 identical over 14 bases. The junction had 7 bases not matched to a gene; V was cut back by 4 bases and J by 7 bases. This CDR3 has 15 amino acids. In germline, CDR1 is SGHRS, CDR2 YFSETQ.

This clonotype was observed a handful of times. V is TRBV18 and J is TRBJ1-5, with D hard to call. This CDR3 is 18 amino acids long. From germline, CDR1 is KGHSH and CDR2 LQKENI. Trimming pared 2 bases from V and 11 bases from J, leaving 28 bases between. The CDR3 sequence: CASSPEFPRSASGSAQHF. The CDR3 coding sequence is TGTGCCAGCTCACCAGAATTCCCCAGGAGCGCATCGGGTTCAGCCCAGCATTTT. The full variable domain, in which reference TRBV18 and TRBJ1-5 provide the parts outside the CDR3, is NAGVMQNPRHLVRRRGQEARLRCSPMKGHSHVYWYRQLPEEGLKFMVYLQKENIIDESGMPKERFSAEFPKEGPSILRIQQVVRGDSAAYFCASSPEFPRSASGSAQHFGDGTRLSIL.

This clonotype occurred a few times. This chain links TRBV12-3 or TRBV12-4 with TRBJ2-7, with D hard to call. CDR3 length: 11 amino acids. V gave up 5 bases and J gave up 6 bases, with 8 bases separating them. The CDR3 bases are TGTGCCAGCAGTCCCTATCGCGAGCAGTACTTC. It specifies CASSPYREQYF.